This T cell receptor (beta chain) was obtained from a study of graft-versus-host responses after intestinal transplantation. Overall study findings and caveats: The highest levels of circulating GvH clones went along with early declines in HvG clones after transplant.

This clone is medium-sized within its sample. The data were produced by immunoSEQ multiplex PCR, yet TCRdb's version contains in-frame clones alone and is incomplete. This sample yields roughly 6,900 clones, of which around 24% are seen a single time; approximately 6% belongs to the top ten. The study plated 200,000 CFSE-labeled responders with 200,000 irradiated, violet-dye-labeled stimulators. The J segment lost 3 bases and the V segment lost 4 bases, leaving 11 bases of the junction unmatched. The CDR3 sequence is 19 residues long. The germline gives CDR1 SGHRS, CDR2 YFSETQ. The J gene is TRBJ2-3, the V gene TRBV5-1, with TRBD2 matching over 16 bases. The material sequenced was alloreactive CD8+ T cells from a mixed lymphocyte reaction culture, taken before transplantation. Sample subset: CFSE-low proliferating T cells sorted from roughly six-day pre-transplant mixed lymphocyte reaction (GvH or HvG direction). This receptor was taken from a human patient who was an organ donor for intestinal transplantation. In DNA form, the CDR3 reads TGCGCCAGCAGCCCGGGACTAGCGGGAGGGCCTGGGTTAACAGATACGCAGTATTTT. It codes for CASSPGLAGGPGLTDTQYF. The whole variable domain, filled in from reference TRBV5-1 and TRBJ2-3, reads KAGVTQTPRYLIKTRGQQVTLSCSPISGHRSVSWYQQTPGQGLQFLFEYFSETQRNKGNFPGRFSGRQFSNSRSEMNVSTLELGDSALYLCASSPGLAGGPGLTDTQYFGPGTRLTVL.